These 17 T cell receptor beta chains came from one sample sequenced in a study of blood T cell repertoires in COVID-19. Clones were sequenced by immunoSEQ multiplex PCR, and TCRdb holds only the in-frame ones, with some missing. The table includes about 200,000 clones, roughly 86% detected once. Sequences were obtained from PBMCs or T cells enriched from blood (not recorded which). The source of these receptors is a woman between 25 and 40 years old with acute COVID-19.

The rearrangement uses TRBV6-1 and TRBJ2-1; 10 bases fit TRBD2. Germline V gene data show CDR1 as MNHNS and CDR2 as SASEGT. The V segment lost 3 bases and the J segment 4 bases; nucleotides outside the gene matches: 3. The CDR3 is made up of 15 amino acids. The chain's CDR3 is CASSDLAGGYNEQFF. CDR3 DNA: TGTGCCAGCAGTGATTTAGCGGGGGGTTACAATGAGCAGTTCTTC.

The sample holds one count of this clone. The rearrangement links TRBV7-9 to TRBJ1-1; 10 positions match TRBD1. Germline lookup yields CDR1 SEHNR and CDR2 FQNEAQ (reference sequence). The CDR3 loop spans 15 amino acids. Trimming removed 5 bases from V and 6 bases from J; junction bases left unmatched: 9. The CDR3 reads CASSPGTGEVAEAFF. The CDR3 DNA is TGTGCCAGCAGCCCCGGGACAGGGGAAGTAGCTGAAGCTTTCTTT.

The rearrangement uses TRBV12-5 and TRBJ2-7; tentative D call: TRBD2 (7 bases). CDR1 and CDR2 from the germline V gene are LGHNT and FRNRAP. This CDR3 comprises 14 residues. Trimming left V 2 bases short and J 5 bases short, with 13 bases between. CDR3 nucleotide sequence: TGTGCTAGTGGTTTGTGGGGGGGGCACGACGAGCAGTACTTC. The encoded protein is CASGLWGGHDEQYF.

V usage is TRBV9 and J usage is TRBJ2-2; TRBD1 might be the D (6 bases). Germline V gives CDR1 SGDLS, CDR2 YYNGEE. The CDR3 has 16 amino acids. Trimming pared 3 bases from V and 6 bases from J, leaving 18 bases between. As DNA, the CDR3 is TGTGCCAGCAGCGAGCGAACAGGGCGGTCGGCCGGGGAGCTGTTTTTT. Amino acid sequence: CASSERTGRSAGELFF.

The V and J genes are TRBV6-4 and TRBJ2-5; D unresolved. This CDR3 contains 14 residues. Germline assignment: CDR1 MRHNA and CDR2 SNTAGT. Trimming removed 6 bases from V and 3 bases from J, with 14 bases in between. For the CDR3, the DNA is TGTGCCAGCAGGGCTTTCGACTTCAAAGAGACCCAGTACTTC. Translation: CASRAFDFKETQYF.

The V and J genes are TRBV27 and TRBJ1-1, with D tentatively TRBD1 (6 bases). Germline CDR1 reads MNHEY; CDR2 reads SMNVEV (reference sequence). This CDR3 region has 14 residues. The ends were cut back, 1 base at V and 4 bases at J, with 10 bases in the middle. CDR3 in DNA: TGTGCCAGCAGTTTATTGGCAGGGGCCACTGAAGCTTTCTTT. Translated, it gives CASSLLAGATEAFF.

In its sample, this clone was seen a few times. In DNA, the CDR3 is TGTGCCAGCAGTGCCGCCGGGACAGGGGTTTACAATGAGCAGTTCTTC. This gives the protein CASSAAGTGVYNEQFF. V is TRBV2 and J is TRBJ2-1, with TRBD1 matching 10 bases. This CDR3 comprises 16 residues. The germline V gene encodes CDR1 SNHLY and CDR2 FYNNEI. V gave up 4 bases and J gave up 4 bases; unmatched junction bases: 7.

This clone was observed a handful of times. This sequence joins TRBV3-1 (or the pseudogene TRBV3-2) and TRBJ2-7, with D tentatively TRBD1 (6 bases). The V gene lost 2 bases and the J gene lost 5 bases, with 10 bases spanning the gap. Germline loops: CDR1 LGHDT, CDR2 YNNKEL (reference sequence). This CDR3 comprises 13 residues. CDR3 bases: TGTGCCAGCAGCCAAAGGCGACAGGACGAGCAGTACTTC. Translation gives CASSQRRQDEQYF.

This clone was seen a handful of times. The chain combines TRBV12-3 or TRBV12-4 with TRBJ2-3; D may be TRBD2 (6 bases). The CDR3 runs 13 residues. V gave up 6 bases and J gave up 5 bases, with 12 bases separating them. Here the CDR3 reads CASRGTPRDTQYF. The DNA for the CDR3 is TGTGCCAGCAGGGGGACTCCCCGAGATACGCAGTATTTT.

This sequence joins TRBV7-2 and TRBJ2-7, with 10 bases lining up with TRBD2. From germline, CDR1 is SGHTA and CDR2 FQGNSA. This CDR3 spans 14 amino acids. V dropped 7 bases and J dropped 3; count of bases not matched to a gene: 6. CDR3 loop: CASKWLAGVYEQYF. For the CDR3, the DNA is TGTGCCAGCAAGTGGCTAGCGGGGGTCTACGAGCAGTACTTC.

The chain combines TRBV5-6 with TRBJ1-1; no firm D call. V shed 5 bases and J shed 10 bases, with 18 bases lying between them. Germline loops: CDR1 SGHDT, CDR2 YYEEEE. The CDR3 runs to 13 residues. This CDR3 reads CASSPGEGFGAFF. The CDR3 DNA sequence: TGTGCCAGCAGTCCCGGGGAGGGATTCGGAGCTTTCTTT. Full variable domain (remainder filled in from reference TRBV5-6 and TRBJ1-1): DAGVTQSPTHLIKTRGQQVTLRCSPKSGHDTVSWYQQALGQGPQFIFQYYEEEERQRGNFPDRFSGHQFPNYSSELNVNALLLGDSALYLCASSPGEGFGAFFGQGTRLTVV.

This clone was seen just once. The rearrangement joins TRBV4-1 to TRBJ1-2; D is perhaps TRBD1 (6 bases). Germline CDR1 is MGHRA and CDR2 is YSYEKL. V lost 2 bases, J lost 3 bases, and 16 bases lay in between. The CDR3 covers 16 residues. The CDR3, as DNA: TGCGCCAGCAGCCAACAAAAACAGGGCGGAGACTATGGCTACACCTTC. Amino acids: CASSQQKQGGDYGYTF.

The V and J genes are TRBV27 and TRBJ2-5; TRBD1 aligns across 7 bases. The germline CDR1 and CDR2 sequences are MNHEY and SMNVEV (reference sequence). The CDR3 contains 12 residues. V gave up 6 bases and J gave up 9 bases; unmatched junction bases: 7. The CDR3, as DNA: TGTGCCAGCAGACAGGGGCCTAGGCCCCAGTACTTC. Translated: CASRQGPRPQYF.

Points on this clone: A read error may account for a junction end that differs from germline. The chain employs TRBV15 and TRBJ1-1, with 7 bases matching TRBD1. The length of the CDR3 is 12 residues. Germline CDR1 reads LNHNV; CDR2 reads YYDKDF (reference sequence). Written as DNA, the CDR3 is TGTGCCACCAGCTCCCAGACAGGGTTGGCAAGTTTT. Protein sequence: CATSSQTGLASF.

V and J are TRBV12-3 or TRBV12-4 and TRBJ1-4; 7 nucleotides align to TRBD1. The CDR3 covers 13 residues. V was pared by 5 bases and J by 7 bases, with 4 bases of the junction left unmatched. CDR3 sequence reads: CASSQNRGEKLFF. Here the CDR3 DNA reads TGTGCCAGCAGTCAAAACAGGGGTGAAAAACTGTTTTTT.

This CDR3 reads CASSSPGQGSSGYTF. In DNA, the CDR3 is TGCGCCAGCAGCTCACCTGGACAGGGGTCGAGCGGCTACACCTTC. The V and J genes are TRBV5-1 and TRBJ1-2, with TRBD1 matching over 9 bases. Unmatched junction bases numbered 11, after V lost 3 bases and J lost 8 bases. Looked up from germline, CDR1 is SGHRS and CDR2 is YFSETQ. This CDR3 is 15 amino acids long.

V and J are TRBV29-1 and TRBJ2-7; D is unresolved. CDR3 length equals 13 residues. Trimming took 6 bases from V and 3 from J, leaving 15 bases between them. The germline V gene has CDR1 SQVTM and CDR2 ANQGSEA. CDR3 in DNA: TGCAGCGTCGTACCCCCGGGTTTCTACGAGCAGTACTTC. This encodes CSVVPPGFYEQYF.